A single sample gave rise to the 5 T cell receptor beta chains below, sequenced in a study of blood T cell repertoires in COVID-19 (TCRdb year 2020). Library generation was performed with the immunoSEQ multiplex PCR assay. Entries here come from immuneACCESS through TCRdb and include only in-frame sequences with V and J called. Some clones fail to appear in such tables; in the studies checked, an unresolved V gene covers under half of the shortfall, and the cause of the remainder is unknown. The sample records approximately 75,000 clones, around 80% of which are singletons. Of the sample, 6.5% to 8% falls within the top ten clones. Sample: peripheral blood. These receptors originate from a human donor in a cohort sampled during active COVID-19.

This rearrangement joins TRBV11-1 to TRBJ2-7, with a weak D call TRBD1 (5 bases). Germline V CDR1 and CDR2: SGHAT, FQDESV (reference sequence). V was shortened by 7 bases and J by 2 bases, with 15 bases between the two germline ends. The length of the CDR3 is 14 residues. CDR3 loop: CASNQGVGTYEQYF. Written as DNA, the CDR3 is TGTGCCAGCAACCAGGGCGTCGGAACCTACGAGCAGTACTTC.

The genes are TRBV6-2 or TRBV6-3 and TRBJ2-7; D perhaps matches TRBD1 (6 bases). Trimming removed 5 bases from V and 3 bases from J, with 14 bases in between. The germline V gene encodes CDR1 MNHEY and CDR2 SVGEGT. CDR3 length equals 14 residues. The CDR3, as DNA: TGTGCCAGCAGTCCAAGGACAGCAAACTACGAGCAGTACTTC. Protein sequence: CASSPRTANYEQYF.

The CDR3 reads CASSLGQGGSLYEQYF. As DNA, the CDR3 is TGTGCCAGCAGCTTGGGGCAGGGGGGTAGTCTCTACGAGCAGTACTTC. This chain links TRBV5-4 with TRBJ2-7; D may be TRBD1 (7 bases). Trimming cost V 0 bases and J 3 bases, with 16 bases left between them. Germline CDR1 is SGHNT and CDR2 is YYREEE (reference sequence). This CDR3 comprises 16 residues.

The rearrangement uses TRBV5-1 and TRBJ1-1; no definite D call. Germline V lookup: CDR1 SGHRS, CDR2 YFSETQ. The CDR3 is 14 residues long. V lost 1 base and J 2 bases, leaving 9 bases between the germline ends. The CDR3 is CASSLRTYNTEAFF. DNA of the CDR3: TGCGCCAGCAGCTTGAGGACTTATAACACTGAAGCTTTCTTT.

This chain links TRBV20-1 with TRBJ1-2, with D uncertain. Trimming shortened V by 4 bases and J by 2 bases, and 5 bases separated the two germline ends. The CDR3 totals 11 residues. Germline CDR1 DFQATT, CDR2 SNEGSKA (reference sequence). The CDR3 region has the DNA TGCAGTGCTAACACCAACTATGGCTACACCTTC. It is translated as CSANTNYGYTF.